This T cell receptor beta chain was sequenced during a study of shared clonotypes between healthy human individuals (dated by TCRdb to the early 2020s). Turning to the overall study: The cohort comprised a couple of women and a few men aged 18 to 49 years. For each donor, three plates each were used for CD4 naive and CD4 memory, two plates were used for CD8 naive, and one plate was used for CD8 memory. The study deeply sequenced blood TCR repertoires of about 5 healthy adults to estimate repertoire size and the extent of clonotype sharing between individuals. To increase sequencing depth and limit assay-specific biases, different laboratories used diverse techniques to prepare libraries and sequence TCR repertoires. Between about 0.85 and 8.9 billion PBMCs per donor were obtained by leukapheresis.

Its CDR3 holds 14 amino acids, cysteine through phenylalanine. Only CDR3 DNA remains: 42 bases, in frame from the first base. CDR1 and CDR2 are drawn from the germline V gene: SQVTM, ANQGSEA. The junction carries 16 bases between V and J, which are trimmed by 3 bases and 5 bases respectively. Donors were healthy HIV-negative adults with no recently reported acute infections or vaccinations. Only Caucasian adults living in Nashville, Tennessee, USA were represented among the donors. CD4+ T cells were enriched through magnetic negative selection, after which naive cells were positively selected on CD45RA and the remaining negative fraction served as the memory subset. Blood was obtained by leukapheresis, after which PBMCs were separated by Ficoll-Histopaque density gradient centrifugation and cryopreserved in liquid nitrogen vapor phase. Purity and quantity of every magnetically sorted T cell population were checked by analytical flow cytometry. Each sorted fraction had its genomic DNA isolated and then quantified by UV absorbance on a Nanodrop 2000c.

Results and caveats for the whole study, not just this receptor: Across four donors, about 5.2% of naive CD4, 3% to 4% of naive CD8, 2.3% of memory CD4, and about 0.44% of memory CD8 clonotypes were shared. Higher generation probabilities were observed for clonotypes shared by all four sorted-subset donors than for non-shared clonotypes. Because the study included only a small number of donors, the genetic and exposure-history diversity represented was limited. Incomplete sequencing was indicated by rarefaction of sorted-subset datasets, despite the large sequencing depth. Sampling was limited to blood, and TCR repertoires in tissue likely differ from TCR repertoires in blood. Pairwise subsampling led to the expectation that sequencing depth would affect the degree of clonotype sharing among donors. Estimated clonotype richness was generally larger for naive than for memory subsets.

Using the deep immunoSEQ assay, multiplex PCR amplified TCR CDR3 regions from genomic DNA. Extracted genomic DNA from each cell subset was spread evenly across all wells of several immunoSEQ 96-well plates, with each plate serving as a replicate. For sorted subsets, each replicate PCR was loaded with approximately 0.2 ug genomic DNA, equivalent to 25,000 to 35,000 T cell genomes. Purified libraries were measured with a Qubit 3.0 fluorometer, size-checked on a Bioanalyzer 2100, and measured again with the KAPA Library Quantification kit. Every immunoSEQ 96-well plate was sequenced on a separate single-read 150-cycle Illumina NextSeq 550 flow cell. As for how the authors treated the data: Because the immunoSEQ output included only junctional sequences and no quality scores, the filtering could not be the same as the filtering used for full-length reads. Sequences were annotated with PyIR, a Python wrapper for IgBLAST v1.9, using IMGT germline references to assign V/J genes and CDR3. Reads were removed for weak V/J assignments (E-value above 1e-6), missing CDR3, stop codons, out-of-frame junctions, or ambiguous translated residues. V3J clonotypes were defined as sequences sharing the same inferred V gene, J gene, and CDR3 amino acid sequence. Percentage overlap between repertoires was calculated by dividing the number of shared unique clonotypes by the size of the smaller repertoire. Richness of each repertoire was evaluated using RTK rarefaction, the Chao1 estimator, and Recon v2.1 estimates of unobserved clonotypes. Generation probabilities for all TCRbeta clonotypes obtained by the gDNA method from a handful of donors were computed using OLGA. TCRdb carries this immuneACCESS record with in-frame sequences only. Its versions omit some clonotypes, under half of them owing to an unresolved V gene in the studies checked, with the rest unexplained. V, J and clone size were drawn from that table, and D and trimming were deduced from the DNA. This sample gives some 2.3 million clones in total; 85% to 95% of them show up just once. Under 0.45% of the sample goes to the ten largest clones.

About this clone: There is no known antigen for this receptor. Per-base qualities were not stored, and no clone one base away is much larger.

The chain joins TRBV29-1 to TRBJ1-2; 6 matching bases give a weak D call of TRBD1. The clonotype originates from a man younger than 35 in good health. Some clones in this sample may be carry-over from other donors' samples. The specimen sequenced was naive CD4+ T cells from PBMCs. What the cell subset or site label conveys for this sample: CD45RA+ positively selected. The DNA sequence is TGCAGCGTTGATCGGGTACAGGGTCTTTATGGCTACACCTTC. Its product reads: CSVDRVQGLYGYTF.